This entry lists 10 T cell receptor beta chains sequenced from one sample in a study of blood T cells in healthy people across ages. Through a sample-barcoded 5' primer and a J-beta primer mix, a second PCR was run for 7 to 11 cycles. MiXCR, applied by TCRdb to the 5' RACE reads, yields one record per CDR3 protein. The table lists roughly 730,000 distinct CDR3 sequences, 45% to 70% of them singletons. Sequencing was performed on blood. These receptors were obtained from a man aged 35 to 55 in good health.

The gene calls are TRBV9 and TRBJ2-4, with D maybe TRBD1 (6 bases). The J call is in doubt because the DNA end fits TRBJ2-7 better. In germline, CDR1 is SGDLS, CDR2 YYNGEE. This CDR3 has 18 amino acids. The CDR3 spells CASSVHALSGQGSGEQYF. CDR3 nucleotide sequence: TGTGCCAGCAGCGTCCACGCCCTTTCGGGGCAGGGGTCGGGCGAGCAGTACTTC.

CDR3 in amino acids: CASSGRGVGYGYTF. The CDR3 DNA sequence: TGTGCCAGCAGTGGTAGAGGGGTTGGCTATGGCTACACCTTC. V and J are TRBV6-1 and TRBJ1-2; maybe TRBD1 (5 bases). Germline-derived CDR1 and CDR2 are MNHNS and SASEGT. This CDR3 has 14 amino acids. V lost 4 bases, J lost 4 bases, and 13 bases lay in between.

The V and J genes are TRBV14 and TRBJ1-2; 7 bases are shared with TRBD1. The germline gives CDR1 SGHDN, CDR2 FVKESK. The CDR3 is 14 amino acids. V shed 1 base and J 4 bases; nucleotides not matched to a gene: 3. CDR3 region: CASSQVGTAYGYTF. Written as DNA, the CDR3 is TGTGCCAGCAGCCAAGTAGGGACAGCCTATGGCTACACCTTC.

This clonotype was observed many times. V usage is TRBV25-1 and J usage is TRBJ2-5; 9 nucleotides match TRBD1. Germline V gives CDR1 MGHDK, CDR2 SYGVNS. CDR3 length: 15 residues. V dropped 4 bases and J dropped 5; count of bases not matched to a gene: 8. The CDR3 DNA is TGTGCCAGCAGTGGCCGGGACAGGGCCTGGGAGACCCAGTACTTC. Translating it yields CASSGRDRAWETQYF.

This chain joins TRBV9 and TRBJ2-6; no definite D call. The V end lost 5 bases, the J end lost 2 bases, and 8 bases lay between the germline ends. Germline CDR1 SGDLS, CDR2 YYNGEE. There are 14 residues in the CDR3. CDR3 region: CASRSSPGANVLTF. In nucleotides, the CDR3 is TGTGCCAGCAGATCCTCGCCTGGGGCCAACGTCCTGACTTTC.

J is TRBJ1-1 and V is TRBV3-1; D unresolved. The CDR3 contains 10 residues. V lost 5 bases and J 11 bases, leaving 9 bases between the germline ends. The germline V gene encodes CDR1 LGHDT and CDR2 YNNKEL (reference sequence). The DNA for the CDR3 is TGTGCCAGCAGCAATCGGGTCGCTTTCTTT. Residues: CASSNRVAFF.

This clonotype was counted a single time. This chain connects TRBV29-1 to TRBJ2-1, with 11 bases fitting TRBD2. CDR3 size: 15 residues. Germline CDR1 is SQVTM and CDR2 is ANQGSEA. Trimming took 8 bases from V and 10 from J; bases not matched to a gene: 16. CDR3 residues: CSTTLLAGGQKEQFF. In DNA, the CDR3 is TGCAGCACGACTCTCCTAGCGGGAGGACAAAAGGAGCAGTTCTTC.

The rearrangement uses TRBV5-1 and TRBJ2-2; D not certain. The V end lost 1 base, the J end lost 3 bases, and 13 bases lay between the germline ends. CDR1 SGHRS and CDR2 YFSETQ come from the germline V gene. CDR3 length equals 16 residues. CDR3 DNA: TGCGCCAGCAGCTTGAACCGACCCCCGGACACCGGGGAGCTGTTTTTT. This translates into CASSLNRPPDTGELFF.

The gene calls are TRBV29-1 and TRBJ2-1; D gene unclear. The V end was cut by 0 bases, the J end by 13 bases, with 16 bases between. Germline CDR1 and CDR2: SQVTM and ANQGSEA. The CDR3 contains 13 residues. The chain's CDR3 is CSVEDILIRLQFF. The CDR3 DNA reads TGCAGCGTTGAAGATATCTTGATACGGCTCCAGTTCTTC.

This clonotype has only a few counts. V is TRBV29-1 and J is TRBJ2-1; possible D gene TRBD2, 6 bases. Germline V gene sequence: CDR1 SQVTM, CDR2 ANQGSEA. The CDR3 consists of 16 residues. Trimming took off 1 base at V and 2 bases at J, with 15 bases between the two ends. The CDR3 spells CSVEAHQKRAYNEQFF. CDR3 DNA sequence: TGCAGCGTTGAAGCCCATCAAAAGCGGGCCTACAATGAGCAGTTCTTC.